This T cell receptor beta chain was captured in a study of blood T cell repertoires in COVID-19. TCRdb keeps only in-frame clones here, not all; method: immunoSEQ multiplex PCR. The table lists approximately 130,000 clones, about 80% of them singletons. This CDR3 comprises 14 residues. Deletions cut 2 bases from V and 2 bases from J, with 11 bases between. Germline CDR1 and CDR2: SGHNT and YYREEE (reference sequence). This clone was observed a few times. The sample comprised peripheral blood. The genes are TRBV5-4 and TRBJ2-7; D perhaps matches TRBD2 (6 bases). The TCR was taken from a human donor in a cohort sampled during active COVID-19. CDR3 sequence: CASSFGGGPYEQYF. The CDR3 DNA sequence: TGTGCCAGCAGCTTCGGGGGAGGCCCCTACGAGCAGTACTTC.